The following is a T cell receptor beta chain sequence with its context. Its target is unknown. The PCR made use of 60 Vbeta and 13 Jbeta primers. Here immunoSEQ multiplex PCR was the method, and the copy in TCRdb shows in-frame clones only, minus some. The listing records around 190,000 clones. The sample comes from a study of cytomegalovirus exposure and HLA in healthy donors. As for the study in general: From about 200 million T cells, an earlier analysis saw approximately 110 million unique TCR beta sequences. The study's findings and limits: Overall, roughly 150 TCR beta chains were annotated as cytomegalovirus-associated. Immune exposure information comprised only CMV serostatus.

Sequenced material: PBMCs. The sequence came from a woman under 40 in good health and CMV-seropositive.

The CDR3: CASSFVGAGYNEQFF. CDR3 nucleotides: TGTGCCAGCAGTTTCGTGGGGGCCGGGTACAATGAGCAGTTCTTC. The chain combines TRBV27 with TRBJ2-1, with a tentative D call TRBD1 (6 bases). Trimming shortened V by 3 bases and J by 4 bases, and 13 bases separated the two germline ends. Looked up from germline, CDR1 is MNHEY and CDR2 is SMNVEV (reference sequence). The CDR3 has 15 amino acids.